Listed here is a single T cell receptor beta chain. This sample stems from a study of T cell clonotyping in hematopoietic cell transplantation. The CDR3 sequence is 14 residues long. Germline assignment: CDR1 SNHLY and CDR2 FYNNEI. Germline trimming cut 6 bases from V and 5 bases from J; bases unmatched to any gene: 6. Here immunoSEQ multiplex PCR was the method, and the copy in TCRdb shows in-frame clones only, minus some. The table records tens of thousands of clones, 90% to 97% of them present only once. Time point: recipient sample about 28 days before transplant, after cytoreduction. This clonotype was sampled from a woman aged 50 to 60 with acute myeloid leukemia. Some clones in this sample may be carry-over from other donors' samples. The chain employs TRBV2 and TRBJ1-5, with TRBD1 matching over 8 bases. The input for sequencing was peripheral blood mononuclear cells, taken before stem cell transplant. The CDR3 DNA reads TGTGCCAGCAGCTTGGACAGGGCGGATCAGCCCCAGCATTTT. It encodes CASSLDRADQPQHF.